What follows is one TCR beta chain and its context. As yet, its antigen is unknown. The source of the sample is a study of T cell repertoires in cytomegalovirus infection. Study in general: The study used recently identified HLA-C-restricted and well-studied HLA-B-restricted CMV epitopes. Matching HLA type and CMV infection were both indicated by public TCR beta signatures. Study findings and constraints: The ex vivo response was dominated by HLA-C-restricted CMV-specific TCR beta clonotypes. Carriage of CMV together with the relevant HLA was identifiable through cumulative public TCR beta family frequency.

One entry per CDR3 protein, called by TCRdb with MiXCR from the reads. The table shows fewer than 950,000 distinct CDR3 sequences, with 32% occurring only once. The CDR3 consists of 15 residues. Trimming took 3 bases from V and 4 from J, leaving 15 bases between them. J is TRBJ1-2 and V is TRBV12-3 or TRBV12-4, with TRBD1 as a possible D gene (5 bases). The specimen comprised cultured CD8+ T cells from PBMCs, sampled from culture after CMV antigen stimulation. The TCR comes from a human donor in good health (CMV status not recorded). Some clones in this sample may be carry-over from other donors' samples. The CDR3 coding sequence is TGTGCCAGCAGTTTGGGACGGCCACGTAGCTATGGCTACACCTTC. It codes for CASSLGRPRSYGYTF.